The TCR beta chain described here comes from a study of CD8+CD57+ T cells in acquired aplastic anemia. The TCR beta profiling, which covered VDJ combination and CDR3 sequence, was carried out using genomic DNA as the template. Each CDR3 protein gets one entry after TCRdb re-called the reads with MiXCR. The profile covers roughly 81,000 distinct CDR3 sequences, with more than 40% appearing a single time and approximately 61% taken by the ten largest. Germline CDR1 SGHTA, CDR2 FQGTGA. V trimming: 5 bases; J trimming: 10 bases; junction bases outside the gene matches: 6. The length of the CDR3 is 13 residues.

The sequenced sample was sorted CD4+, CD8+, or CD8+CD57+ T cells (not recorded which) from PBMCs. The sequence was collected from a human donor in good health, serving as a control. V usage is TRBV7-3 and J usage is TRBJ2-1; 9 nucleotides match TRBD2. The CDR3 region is CASSSQLAGEQFF. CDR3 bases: TGTGCCAGCAGCAGCCAGCTAGCGGGGGAGCAGTTCTTC.